What follows describes a single TCR beta chain. Trimming at V came to 5 bases and at J to 8 bases, leaving 10 bases not matched to a gene. This CDR3 is 15 amino acids long. Germline CDR1 MNHEY, CDR2 SVGEGT. The source of the sample is a study of blood T cell repertoires in COVID-19. Looking at the study overall: Samples of COVID-19 (acute and convalescent) were obtained from the United States, Italy and Spain.

Seattle-derived patients entered the study during active infection and were followed longitudinally. Data came from immunoSEQ multiplex PCR; TCRdb stores just in-frame clones and leaves some out. This repertoire shows roughly 180,000 clones, about 88% found once; its top ten account for around 5.4%. The sequenced sample was peripheral blood. This rearrangement joins TRBV6-2 or TRBV6-3 to TRBJ1-4, with TRBD1 matching over 8 bases. This receptor was obtained from a woman between 50 and 59 years old with COVID-19, enrolled during active disease. CDR3 in amino acids: CASSGETGDVEKLFF. CDR3 nucleotides: TGTGCCAGCAGTGGGGAGACAGGGGATGTCGAAAAACTGTTTTTT.